This T cell receptor (beta chain) was observed in a study of CD8+ T cells in alopecia areata. cDNA serving as the sequencing template came from extracted, reverse transcribed RNA. Profiling relied on immunoSEQ multiplex PCR, and the TCRdb table lists in-frame clones only, not all of them. The repertoire has some 160,000 clones, about 71% of them found once; the top ten carry roughly 0.99%. This CDR3 is built from 14 residues. Trimming left V 2 bases short and J 4 bases short, with 11 bases between. Germline V gives CDR1 MNHEY, CDR2 SMNVEV (reference sequence). Treatment meaning: oral pan-JAK inhibitor, 5-10 mg twice daily. CD4+ and CD8+ T cells were sorted from PBMCs.

The rearrangement joins TRBV27 to TRBJ2-5, with D tentatively TRBD1 (6 bases). The source was CD4+ T cells sorted from blood, collected at week 4, from a patient treated with tofacitinib. The clonotype originates from a human donor with alopecia areata. The CDR3 nucleotides are TGTGCCAGCAGTTTACAGGGGTACGGAGAGACCCAGTACTTC. Translating it yields CASSLQGYGETQYF.